Each of the 27 T cell receptor beta chains below was sequenced from the same sample in a study of T cells in Graves' hyperthyroidism and ophthalmopathy. Amplified regions were TCR beta CDR3 sequences from RNA transcripts. HTBI primers were the set used in a first-round RT-PCR of the TCR CDR3. Using its own MiXCR run on the multiplex PCR reads, TCRdb lists one record per CDR3 protein. The top ten clones hold less than 9% of a sample with about 660,000 distinct CDR3 sequences, about 45% of them seen once. The sample comprised peripheral blood or thyroid tissue (not recorded which). These receptors were obtained from an adult man with Graves' disease, either hyperthyroidism or ophthalmopathy (not recorded which).

This chain connects TRBV7-9 to TRBJ2-6; tentatively, D is TRBD1 or TRBD2 (6 bases each). Germline V gene data show CDR1 as SEHNR and CDR2 as FQNEAQ (reference sequence). Trimming removed 3 bases at V and 0 bases at J, with 18 bases between. This CDR3 has 19 residues. The CDR3 region is CASSLVDRGGSSGANVLTF. The CDR3 DNA sequence: TGTGCCAGCAGCTTGGTTGATCGAGGGGGGAGCTCTGGGGCCAACGTCCTGACTTTC.

This clonotype appeared a few times. This sequence joins TRBV10-3 and TRBJ1-5; D is undetermined. CDR3 size: 12 residues. The germline V gene has CDR1 ENHRY and CDR2 SYGVKD. Trimming pared 8 bases from V and 6 bases from J, leaving 11 bases between. This CDR3 is CAIAGIGQPQHF. CDR3 sequence (DNA): TGTGCCATCGCTGGGATTGGTCAGCCCCAGCATTTT.

There are a few counts of this clonotype. The chain carries TRBV6-6 and TRBJ2-5; perhaps TRBD2 as D (5 bases). Germline CDR1 is MNHNY and CDR2 is SVGAGI (reference sequence). V was clipped by 0 bases and J by 4 bases, with 9 bases between them. The CDR3 sequence is 14 residues long. The CDR3 spells CASSYSGRVETQYF. In DNA form, the CDR3 reads TGTGCCAGCAGTTACTCTGGGAGAGTAGAGACCCAGTACTTC.

This rearrangement joins TRBV29-1 to TRBJ2-5, with 7 positions matching TRBD1. The CDR3 is 14 amino acids. The germline CDR1 and CDR2 sequences are SQVTM and ANQGSEA. V gave up 6 bases and J gave up 5 bases; unmatched junction bases: 12. The CDR3 sequence is CSVRRQGWPETQYF. The CDR3 DNA reads as TGCAGCGTGAGGCGACAGGGATGGCCGGAGACCCAGTACTTC. Drawing the rest from reference TRBV29-1 and TRBJ2-5, the complete variable domain is SAVISQKPSRDICQRGTSLTIQCQVDSQVTMMFWYRQQPGQSLTLIATANQGSEATYESGFVIDKFPISRPNLTFSTLTVSNMSPEDSSIYLCSVRRQGWPETQYFGPGTRLLVL.

This clonotype turned up a few times. The chain has TRBV5-6 and TRBJ2-7; TRBD2 might be the D (6 bases). This CDR3 spans 16 amino acids. The V end was cut by 4 bases, the J end by 4 bases, with 21 bases between. Germline-derived CDR1 and CDR2 are SGHDT and YYEEEE. The CDR3, as DNA: TGTGCCAGCAGCCAAGATTACGGGGGAGTGGTGTACGAGCAGTACTTC. As protein: CASSQDYGGVVYEQYF.

The rearrangement uses TRBV6-5 and TRBJ2-7, with D perhaps matching TRBD1 (6 bases). CDR1 is MNHEY and CDR2 is SVGAGI in the germline V gene. V shed 6 bases and J shed 5 bases, with 17 bases lying between them. The CDR3 length is 14 residues. CDR3 DNA: TGTGCCAGCAGACCAAACACAGGGATCCACGAGCAGTACTTC. Protein sequence: CASRPNTGIHEQYF.

The sample holds many counts of this clonotype. This rearrangement joins TRBV24-1 to TRBJ1-2; tentatively, D is TRBD1 (5 bases). Germline CDR1 and CDR2: KGHDR and SFDVKD. The CDR3 extends over 15 amino acids. Trimming took off 3 bases at V and 6 bases at J, with 16 bases between the two ends. The CDR3 loop is CATSDPTDGVHGYTF. The DNA of the CDR3 is TGTGCCACCAGTGATCCGACAGACGGGGTCCATGGCTACACCTTC.

Comment on this clonotype: One junction end does not reproduce the germline sequence, and a read error may be involved. The chain carries TRBV10-3 and TRBJ2-7; D is perhaps TRBD2 (5 bases). Germline values: CDR1 ENHRY, CDR2 SYGVKD. The CDR3 runs 13 residues. The CDR3 reads CAIRDSGTRDFSF. CDR3 nucleotides: TGTGCCATCAGAGATTCGGGAACACGGGATTTTTCCTTC.

This clonotype was observed at least ten times. The chain links TRBV29-1 to TRBJ1-1; D not certain. Trimming stripped 0 bases from V and 8 bases from J, with 10 bases between. There are 12 residues in the CDR3. Per the germline V gene, CDR1 is SQVTM and CDR2 is ANQGSEA. Written as DNA, the CDR3 is TGCAGCGTTGAAGATTCGGCAGGCGAAGCTTTCTTT. This codes for CSVEDSAGEAFF.

The genes are TRBV29-1 and TRBJ1-5; D may be TRBD1 (5 bases). This CDR3 has 12 amino acids. Trimming shortened V by 4 bases and J by 5 bases, and 9 bases separated the two germline ends. The germline V gene encodes CDR1 SQVTM and CDR2 ANQGSEA. CDR3 bases: TGCAGCGTTGCCGGGACCGATCAGCCCCAGCATTTT. This codes for CSVAGTDQPQHF.

This chain links TRBV20-1 with TRBJ2-7; TRBD2 aligns across 7 bases. The CDR3 has 14 amino acids. Losses at the gene ends were 3 bases for V and 3 bases for J; bases not matched to a gene: 8. The germline V gene has CDR1 DFQATT and CDR2 SNEGSKA (reference sequence). The CDR3, as DNA: TGCAGTGCTAGGCCCCCGCGGGGGTTCTACGAGCAGTACTTC. This translates into CSARPPRGFYEQYF.

The rearrangement joins TRBV19 to TRBJ1-1; tentatively, D is TRBD1 (5 bases). Germline V lookup: CDR1 LNHDA, CDR2 SQIVND (reference sequence). Trimming removed 1 base at V and 1 base at J, with 13 bases between. There are 16 residues in the CDR3. The CDR3 DNA follows: TGTGCCAGTAGTATAGGGGGGGGATCCTCGAACACTGAAGCTTTCTTT. Translation gives CASSIGGGSSNTEAFF.

The sample holds many counts of this clonotype. The chain recombines TRBV2 with TRBJ1-2, with a tentative D call TRBD1 (6 bases). V dropped 6 bases and J dropped 4 bases, with 12 bases sitting between them. This CDR3 has 13 residues. The germline V gene has CDR1 SNHLY and CDR2 FYNNEI. The CDR3 is CASRAGQPYGYTF. CDR3 coding DNA: TGTGCCAGCAGGGCCGGACAGCCCTATGGCTACACCTTC. Using reference TRBV2 and TRBJ1-2 for the parts outside the CDR3, the full variable domain is EPEVTQTPSHQVTQMGQEVILRCVPISNHLYFYWYRQILGQKVEFLVSFYNNEISEKSEIFDDQFSVERPDGSNFTLKIRSTKLEDSAMYFCASRAGQPYGYTFGSGTRLTVV.

The rearrangement uses TRBV7-2 and TRBJ1-1; D unresolved. The germline CDR1 and CDR2 sequences are SGHTA and FQGNSA. V dropped 1 base and J dropped 4 bases, with 13 bases sitting between them. There are 15 residues in the CDR3. In nucleotides, the CDR3 is TGTGCCAGCAGCTTAGAAGACACGGAGAGCACTGAAGCTTTCTTT. This gives the protein CASSLEDTESTEAFF.

This clonotype was seen just once. The V call is TRBV20-1, the J call TRBJ1-6; D call uncertain. Germline CDR1 DFQATT, CDR2 SNEGSKA (reference sequence). V shed 3 bases and J shed 1 base, with 16 bases lying between them. This CDR3 has 17 amino acids. CDR3 in amino acids: CSARPREGRSYNSPLHF. The CDR3 DNA follows: TGCAGTGCTAGGCCCCGGGAGGGCAGATCCTATAATTCACCCCTCCACTTT.

The gene calls are TRBV19 and TRBJ1-1; D not certain. Trimming shortened V by 8 bases and J by 3 bases, and 7 bases separated the two germline ends. The CDR3 consists of 11 residues. Germline CDR1 and CDR2: LNHDA and SQIVND (reference sequence). CDR3 nucleotide sequence: TGTGCCAGTTTAGTGGACACTGAAGCTTTCTTT. Amino acids: CASLVDTEAFF.

The V call is TRBV29-1, the J call TRBJ2-7; 11 nucleotides match TRBD1. The J segment lost 3 bases and the V segment lost 5 bases, leaving 6 bases of the junction unmatched. The germline V gene encodes CDR1 SQVTM and CDR2 ANQGSEA. The CDR3 totals 14 residues. The CDR3 reads CSVTRDRGDYEQYF. In nucleotides, the CDR3 is TGCAGCGTTACCCGGGACAGGGGGGACTACGAGCAGTACTTC.

The chain joins TRBV20-1 to TRBJ2-2; D uncertain. This CDR3 has 11 amino acids. The germline CDR1 and CDR2 sequences are DFQATT and SNEGSKA (reference sequence). V lost 6 bases and J lost 2, with 4 bases in between. The CDR3 protein is CSAHNTGELFF. The CDR3 region has the DNA TGCAGTGCGCATAACACCGGGGAGCTGTTTTTT.

The J gene is TRBJ2-7, the V gene TRBV6-1, with 7 bases matching TRBD2. The ends lost 6 bases at V and 2 bases at J; junction bases unmatched: 4. The CDR3 covers 13 residues. Germline V gene sequence: CDR1 MNHNS, CDR2 SASEGT. As DNA, the CDR3 is TGTGCCAGCAGAGCTAGCGGTGCCTACGAGCAGTACTTC. Protein: CASRASGAYEQYF.

The rearrangement joins TRBV13 to TRBJ2-7; 7 bases match TRBD2. Per germline, CDR1 PRHDT and CDR2 FYEKMQ (reference sequence). This CDR3 contains 15 residues. The V and J ends lost 1 base and 3 bases, in that order; junction bases with no gene match: 6. The CDR3 region is CASSLAAGVGYEQYF. The CDR3 DNA reads as TGTGCCAGCAGCTTAGCGGCGGGAGTCGGCTACGAGCAGTACTTC.

This clonotype has a single count. The rearrangement joins TRBV10-3 to TRBJ2-6; tentatively, D is TRBD2 (6 bases). Trimming removed 4 bases from V and 12 bases from J, with 7 bases in between. Germline V gene sequence: CDR1 ENHRY, CDR2 SYGVKD. CDR3 size: 11 residues. The CDR3 sequence is CAISVEGVLTF. The CDR3 DNA follows: TGTGCCATCAGTGTGGAGGGCGTCCTGACTTTC.

J is TRBJ1-6 and V is TRBV15, with D maybe TRBD1 (6 bases). Germline V gene sequence: CDR1 LNHNV, CDR2 YYDKDF (reference sequence). CDR3 length: 14 amino acids. The V end was cut by 1 base, the J end by 13 bases, with 14 bases between. CDR3 bases: TGTGCCACCAGCAGAGTGCGGGGGACACAGCCCCTCCACTTT. This encodes CATSRVRGTQPLHF.

At least ten counts were recorded for this clonotype. This chain joins TRBV10-2 and TRBJ1-1; TRBD1 is a possible D gene (5 bases). The length of the CDR3 is 14 residues. Germline assignment: CDR1 WSHSY and CDR2 SAAADI. V lost 6 bases and J 0 bases, leaving 11 bases between the germline ends. CDR3 bases: TGCGCCAGCAGGCCGACAGCCATGAACACTGAAGCTTTCTTT. Translating gives CASRPTAMNTEAFF.

With respect to this clonotype: A much larger clone sits a single nucleotide away, making a read error possible. The chain employs TRBV24-1 and TRBJ1-3; no clear D gene. Germline values: CDR1 KGHDR, CDR2 SFDVKD. Trimming took 12 bases from V and 0 from J, leaving 23 bases between them. CDR3 length: 17 amino acids. CDR3 sequence (DNA): TGTGCCGCCCCATGGATTCGAACATGGGACTCTGGAAACACCATATATTTT. It encodes CAAPWIRTWDSGNTIYF.

The genes are TRBV29-1 and TRBJ1-5; D is undetermined. With 7 bases removed from V and 1 base from J, the gap between germline ends came to 8 bases. This CDR3 has 12 amino acids. From germline, CDR1 is SQVTM and CDR2 ANQGSEA. This CDR3 reads CSAQNSNQPQHF. CDR3 sequence (DNA): TGCAGCGCTCAAAACAGCAATCAGCCCCAGCATTTT.

This clonotype was seen ten or more times. The V and J genes are TRBV24-1 and TRBJ2-5; possible D gene TRBD1, 5 bases. Germline CDR1 and CDR2: KGHDR and SFDVKD. CDR3 size: 13 residues. With 7 bases removed from V and 0 bases from J, the gap between germline ends came to 8 bases. CDR3 nucleotide sequence: TGTGCCACCAGAGCAGGGTACCAAGAGACCCAGTACTTC. Translating gives CATRAGYQETQYF.

A few counts support this clonotype. V usage is TRBV2 and J usage is TRBJ2-7, with 7 bases that match TRBD2. The germline V gene encodes CDR1 SNHLY and CDR2 FYNNEI. The length of the CDR3 is 15 residues. Trimming removed 5 bases from V and 3 bases from J; junction bases left unmatched: 10. The CDR3 DNA sequence: TGTGCCAGCAGTTCACCCGGCGGGAGTGGCTACGAGCAGTACTTC. Its protein product is CASSSPGGSGYEQYF.